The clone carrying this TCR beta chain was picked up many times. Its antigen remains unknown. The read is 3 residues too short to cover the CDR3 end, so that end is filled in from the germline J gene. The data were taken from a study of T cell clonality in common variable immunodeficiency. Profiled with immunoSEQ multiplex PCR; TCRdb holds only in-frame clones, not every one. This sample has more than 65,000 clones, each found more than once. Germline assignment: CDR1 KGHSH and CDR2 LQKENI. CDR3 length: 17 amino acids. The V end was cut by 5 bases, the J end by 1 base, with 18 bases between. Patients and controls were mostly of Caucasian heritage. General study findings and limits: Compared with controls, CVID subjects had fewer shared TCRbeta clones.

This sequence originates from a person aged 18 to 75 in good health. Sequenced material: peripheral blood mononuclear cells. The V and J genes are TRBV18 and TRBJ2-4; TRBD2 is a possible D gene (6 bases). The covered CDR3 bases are TGTGCCAGCTCATCCGAGGAGGGGCGAGGGGCCAAAAACATT. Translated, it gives CASSSEEGRGAKNI. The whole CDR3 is CASSSEEGRGAKNIQYF.